This TCR beta chain emerged from a study of shared clonotypes between healthy human individuals. Turning to the study itself: Every donor yielded three CD4 naive, three CD4 memory, two CD8 naive and one CD8 memory plate.

In regard to this clone: What it recognizes is unknown.

Broader study findings: The researchers took only blood, and tissue repertoires probably look different. All-four-donor shared clonotypes had higher generation probabilities than non-shared clonotypes did.

Adult Caucasians living in Nashville, Tennessee made up all of the donors. V lost 5 bases to trimming and J lost 0 bases, with 16 bases between them. Germline values: CDR1 SEHNR, CDR2 FQNEAQ (reference sequence). The CDR3 has 16 amino acids. Generated by immunoSEQ multiplex PCR, the TCRdb table keeps only in-frame clones and is missing some. The table includes 2.3 million or so clones, 80% to 95% detected once. The chain is built from TRBV7-9 and TRBJ1-1, with D possibly being TRBD1 (6 bases). The sample was naive CD4+ T cells from PBMCs. Subset specified: CD45RA+ positively selected. This clonotype was obtained from a man aged 18 to 30 in good health. Some clones in this sample may be carry-over from other donors' samples. In DNA, the CDR3 is TGTGCCAGCAGCCTAGGTTACAGGGCAATGAACACTGAAGCTTTCTTT. Protein sequence: CASSLGYRAMNTEAFF.